These 31 T cell receptor beta chains share one sample of origin, sequenced in a study of brain T cells in children with intractable seizures. Time point here: blood from clinic visit 5 months post-surgery; TSC patient then seizure free. Only in-frame clones appear in the TCRdb table, and some are missing; sequencing was by immunoSEQ multiplex PCR. The sample includes about 340,000 clones, over 90% of them seen just once. This material consisted of peripheral blood, taken about 5 months after surgery. Receptors were obtained from a boy under two years old with tuberous sclerosis and intractable seizures.

V and J are TRBV7-2 and TRBJ2-1; TRBD2 aligns across 7 bases. V gave up 2 bases and J gave up 2 bases; unmatched junction bases: 3. CDR1 and CDR2 from the germline V gene are SGHTA and FQGNSA. This CDR3 is 15 amino acids long. Here the CDR3 reads CASSLTLAAYNEQFF. CDR3 DNA: TGTGCCAGCAGCTTAACCCTAGCGGCCTACAATGAGCAGTTCTTC.

On this clone: Other DNA sequences of this sample code for an identical CDR3. This chain connects TRBV6-5 to TRBJ1-5, with D perhaps matching TRBD1 (6 bases). Trimming removed 2 bases from V and 4 bases from J, with 6 bases in between. Germline-derived CDR1 and CDR2 are MNHEY and SVGAGI. The CDR3 contains 13 residues. In nucleotides, the CDR3 is TGTGCCAGCAGTTACAGGGGGAATCAGCCCCAGCATTTT. This translates into CASSYRGNQPQHF.

The chain uses TRBV6-2 or TRBV6-3 and TRBJ2-1, with D perhaps TRBD1 (5 bases). The CDR3 length is 15 residues. The V gene lost 5 bases and the J gene lost 0 bases, with 11 bases spanning the gap. CDR1 is MNHEY and CDR2 is SVGEGT in the germline V gene. CDR3: CASSDQGHSYNEQFF. The CDR3 DNA follows: TGTGCCAGCAGTGATCAGGGTCACTCCTACAATGAGCAGTTCTTC.

The chain has TRBV29-1 and TRBJ2-7, with D hard to call. This CDR3 has 11 amino acids. Germline V gene lookup returns CDR1 SQVTM and CDR2 ANQGSEA. Trimming left V 5 bases short and J 6 bases short, with 11 bases between. The DNA for the CDR3 is TGCAGCGTTACTTCCCCGGTCGAGCAGTACTTC. It yields the protein CSVTSPVEQYF.

The chain employs TRBV19 and TRBJ1-1, with TRBD1 identical over 7 bases. Germline trimming cut 1 base from V and 6 bases from J; bases unmatched to any gene: 11. The CDR3 is 16 amino acids. The V gene's germline CDR1 is LNHDA and CDR2 SQIVND (reference sequence). CDR3 in amino acids: CASSIGFGNRGPEAFF. The CDR3, as DNA: TGTGCCAGTAGTATAGGTTTCGGGAACAGGGGCCCTGAAGCTTTCTTT.

This clone has a single count. CDR3 sequence reads: CASSRDTPNTGELFF. The DNA for the CDR3 is TGCGCCAGCAGCCGGGACACCCCGAACACCGGGGAGCTGTTTTTT. The J gene is TRBJ2-2, the V gene TRBV4-1; D perhaps matches TRBD1 (6 bases). V lost 4 bases and J lost 0, with 9 bases in between. There are 15 residues in the CDR3. From germline, CDR1 is MGHRA and CDR2 YSYEKL.

This clone was picked up one time. The V gene is TRBV29-1, the J gene TRBJ1-1, with a possible D match to TRBD1 (5 bases). CDR3 length equals 13 residues. Germline CDR1 reads SQVTM; CDR2 reads ANQGSEA. Trimming cost V 8 bases and J 1 base, with 14 bases left between them. The CDR3 region is CSSWGEWNTEAFF. The CDR3 nucleotides read TGCAGCTCGTGGGGGGAATGGAACACTGAAGCTTTCTTT.

The genes are TRBV7-9 and TRBJ2-7; the D is unclear. Germline V CDR1 and CDR2: SEHNR, FQNEAQ (reference sequence). Trimming removed 0 bases from V and 1 base from J, with 4 bases in between. CDR3 length: 13 amino acids. The CDR3 reads CASSLAQSYEQYF. The CDR3 coding sequence is TGTGCCAGCAGCTTAGCACAGTCCTACGAGCAGTACTTC.

The chain has TRBV6-5 and TRBJ1-4; 9 positions agree with TRBD1. With V trimmed by 6 bases and J by 5 bases, 7 bases remained unmatched. The V gene's germline CDR1 is MNHEY and CDR2 SVGAGI. This CDR3 contains 15 residues. CDR3 in DNA: TGTGCCAGCAGACTAACCGGGACAGGGAATGAAAAACTGTTTTTT. Amino acid sequence: CASRLTGTGNEKLFF.

This chain joins TRBV7-9 and TRBJ2-6, with D tentatively TRBD2 (6 bases). With 3 bases removed from V and 1 base from J, the gap between germline ends came to 7 bases. In germline, CDR1 is SEHNR, CDR2 FQNEAQ (reference sequence). This CDR3 comprises 15 residues. The CDR3 DNA follows: TGTGCCAGCAGCTTCGGACTATCTGGGGCCAACGTCCTGACTTTC. This translates into CASSFGLSGANVLTF.

The rearrangement links TRBV24-1 to TRBJ2-5; 10 nucleotides align to TRBD1. CDR1 KGHDR and CDR2 SFDVKD come from the germline V gene. CDR3 length equals 15 residues. Trimming cost V 1 base and J 5 bases; bases outside gene matches: 3. In DNA, the CDR3 is TGTGCCACCAGTGATTTAGGGACAGGGGTTGAGACCCAGTACTTC. Amino acid sequence: CATSDLGTGVETQYF.

CDR3 sequence (DNA): TGTGCCAGCAGTGTAGGGAAGGGGGCAGACGTGGACGGCGAGACCCAGTACTTC. This codes for CASSVGKGADVDGETQYF. The chain employs TRBV6-1 and TRBJ2-5, with 7 bases that match TRBD1. Unmatched junction bases numbered 19, after V lost 4 bases and J lost 5 bases. Germline values: CDR1 MNHNS, CDR2 SASEGT. This CDR3 contains 18 residues.

This rearrangement joins TRBV7-6 to TRBJ2-7; no firm D call. Germline values: CDR1 SGHVS, CDR2 FNYEAQ. The CDR3 spans 15 residues. V was pared by 5 bases and J by 0 bases, with 14 bases between. The CDR3 is CASSPPSATSYEQYF. Written as DNA, the CDR3 is TGTGCCAGCAGCCCCCCGTCTGCTACCTCCTACGAGCAGTACTTC.

This chain uses TRBV4-1 with TRBJ2-7; 10 bases map to TRBD1. The length of the CDR3 is 17 residues. Germline V gene data show CDR1 as MGHRA and CDR2 as YSYEKL. V gave up 0 bases and J gave up 5 bases; unmatched junction bases: 10. The CDR3: CASSQEYYRQGADEQYF. The DNA for the CDR3 is TGCGCCAGCAGCCAAGAGTATTACCGACAGGGGGCCGACGAGCAGTACTTC.

The rearrangement uses TRBV7-2 and TRBJ2-7, with D hard to call. This CDR3 has 12 amino acids. The V end lost 5 bases, the J end lost 3 bases, and 8 bases lay between the germline ends. From germline, CDR1 is SGHTA and CDR2 FQGNSA. CDR3 sequence reads: CASSPTLYEQYF. In DNA form, the CDR3 reads TGTGCCAGCAGCCCGACACTCTACGAGCAGTACTTC.

The rearrangement uses TRBV6-5 and TRBJ2-7; TRBD2 agrees at 7 bases. The trim removed 8 bases at V and 0 bases at J, leaving 1 base unmatched. Germline CDR1 reads MNHEY; CDR2 reads SVGAGI. This CDR3 is built from 12 residues. CDR3 sequence: CASSSGSYEQYF. The CDR3 nucleotides read TGTGCCAGCTCTAGCGGCTCCTACGAGCAGTACTTC.

The J gene is TRBJ2-4, the V gene TRBV6-5; a weak D match, TRBD2 (5 bases). CDR1 is MNHEY, CDR2 SVGAGI, per germline. V gave up 0 bases and J gave up 3 bases, with 9 bases separating them. CDR3 length: 15 residues. CDR3 protein: CASSYSSGIKNIQYF. In DNA, the CDR3 is TGTGCCAGCAGTTACTCGTCGGGGATCAAAAACATTCAGTACTTC.

The chain links TRBV4-2 to TRBJ2-6; 9 positions match TRBD1. This CDR3 is built from 17 residues. With V trimmed by 1 base and J by 0 bases, 1 base remained unmatched. CDR1 is LGHNA and CDR2 is YNFKEQ in the germline V gene. The DNA for the CDR3 is TGTGCCAGCAGCCAAGTGACAGGGGGCTCTGGGGCCAACGTCCTGACTTTC. Translated, it gives CASSQVTGGSGANVLTF.

The chain employs TRBV30 and TRBJ2-7, with 10 positions matching TRBD2. The CDR3 extends over 13 amino acids. V gave up 4 bases and J gave up 3 bases; unmatched junction bases: 3. Germline lookup yields CDR1 GTSNPN and CDR2 SVGIG (reference sequence). The CDR3 here is CAWKAGGDYEQYF. CDR3 coding DNA: TGTGCCTGGAAAGCGGGAGGGGACTACGAGCAGTACTTC.

The rearrangement links TRBV12-3 or TRBV12-4 to TRBJ1-1, with D hard to call. This CDR3 contains 13 residues. Trimming pared 5 bases from V and 5 bases from J, leaving 12 bases between. CDR3 sequence reads: CASSAGVKTEAFF. The CDR3 DNA is TGTGCCAGCAGTGCAGGCGTAAAGACTGAAGCTTTCTTT.

CDR3: CASRWLGTASGNTIYF. The CDR3, as DNA: TGTGCCAGCAGGTGGCTAGGGACAGCCTCTGGAAACACCATATATTTT. This chain connects TRBV28 to TRBJ1-3, with TRBD1 matching 7 bases. There are 16 residues in the CDR3. Germline loops: CDR1 MDHEN, CDR2 SYDVKM. V dropped 6 bases and J dropped 0; count of bases not matched to a gene: 8.

This chain uses TRBV7-2 with TRBJ2-1; 15 bases map to TRBD2. Trimming took 5 bases from V and 9 from J; bases not matched to a gene: 8. Germline V gene sequence: CDR1 SGHTA, CDR2 FQGNSA. This CDR3 has 16 amino acids. The chain's CDR3 is CASSQGLAGGLGEQFF. Here the CDR3 DNA reads TGTGCCAGCAGCCAAGGACTAGCGGGGGGGCTAGGTGAGCAGTTCTTC.

This chain connects TRBV9 to TRBJ1-2; the D is unclear. The germline CDR1 and CDR2 sequences are SGDLS and YYNGEE. This CDR3 comprises 18 residues. The V end lost 0 bases, the J end lost 1 base, and 19 bases lay between the germline ends. CDR3 in DNA: TGTGCCAGCAGCGTAGACCCAGTACTCCCTGGAGGTAACTATGGCTACACCTTC. Its protein product is CASSVDPVLPGGNYGYTF.

The rearrangement uses TRBV5-5 and TRBJ2-1, with D possibly TRBD2 on 5 matching bases. The ends were cut back, 1 base at V and 5 bases at J, with 13 bases in the middle. The CDR3 totals 15 residues. Germline V lookup: CDR1 SGHKS, CDR2 YYEKEE (reference sequence). In DNA form, the CDR3 reads TGTGCCAGCAGCTTGTCCGGGATCCACAACAATGAGCAGTTCTTC. As protein: CASSLSGIHNNEQFF.

The rearrangement uses TRBV2 and TRBJ2-7; maybe TRBD1 (5 bases). The V gene lost 6 bases and the J gene lost 12 bases, with 21 bases spanning the gap. This CDR3 has 13 residues. Per germline, CDR1 SNHLY and CDR2 FYNNEI. The CDR3 protein is CASRGVKGASRYF. As DNA, the CDR3 is TGTGCCAGCAGAGGGGTAAAAGGGGCGTCGCGGTACTTC.

This sequence joins TRBV7-9 and TRBJ1-1; the D is unclear. V was trimmed by 1 base and J by 3 bases, leaving 9 bases between them. This CDR3 contains 14 residues. From germline, CDR1 is SEHNR and CDR2 FQNEAQ (reference sequence). The CDR3 bases are TGTGCCAGCAGCTTAGGGTTCAGGTACACTGAAGCTTTCTTT. Protein: CASSLGFRYTEAFF.

The chain couples TRBV4-1 to TRBJ1-4, with D unresolved. Trimming took off 1 base at V and 4 bases at J, with 19 bases between the two ends. Per germline, CDR1 MGHRA and CDR2 YSYEKL. There are 18 residues in the CDR3. The CDR3 DNA follows: TGCGCCAGCAGCCAAGGAGATTATGGTGTCCGCGGTAATGAAAAACTGTTTTTT. This sequence encodes CASSQGDYGVRGNEKLFF.

In the case of this clone: The same CDR3 also results from other DNA sequences found in this sample. V gene TRBV9 combines with J gene TRBJ2-3, with D perhaps matching TRBD1 (5 bases). V lost 0 bases, J lost 3 bases, and 11 bases lay in between. CDR3 length: 15 residues. The germline V gene has CDR1 SGDLS and CDR2 YYNGEE. The CDR3 nucleotides read TGTGCCAGCAGCGTAGGGGGCGGAATTACAGATACGCAGTATTTT. The encoded protein is CASSVGGGITDTQYF. Drawing the rest from reference TRBV9 and TRBJ2-3, the complete variable domain is DSGVTQTPKHLITATGQRVTLRCSPRSGDLSVYWYQQSLDQGLQFLIQYYNGEERAKGNILERFSAQQFPDLHSELNLSSLELGDSALYFCASSVGGGITDTQYFGPGTRLTVL.

This CDR3 reads CASSLEGLSYEQYF. The DNA for the CDR3 is TGTGCCAGCAGTTTGGAGGGTCTCTCCTACGAGCAGTACTTC. This chain uses TRBV19 with TRBJ2-7; tentatively, D is TRBD2 (6 bases). V gave up 9 bases and J gave up 0 bases, with 15 bases separating them. The germline V gene encodes CDR1 LNHDA and CDR2 SQIVND (reference sequence). This CDR3 contains 14 residues.

The genes are TRBV24-1 and TRBJ2-2; no reliable D call. Trimming left V 4 bases short and J 4 bases short, with 0 bases between. This CDR3 has 11 amino acids. Germline V gene sequence: CDR1 KGHDR, CDR2 SFDVKD. CDR3 sequence: CATSDTGELFF. CDR3 in DNA: TGTGCCACCAGTGACACCGGGGAGCTGTTTTTT.

The gene calls are TRBV3-1 (or the pseudogene TRBV3-2) and TRBJ1-2; D is ambiguous. The CDR3 extends over 16 amino acids. V was clipped by 4 bases and J by 0 bases, with 15 bases between them. In germline, CDR1 is LGHDT, CDR2 YNNKEL (reference sequence). The CDR3 is CASSRNEVYPNYGYTF. The CDR3 coding sequence is TGTGCCAGCAGCCGTAATGAAGTTTACCCTAACTATGGCTACACCTTC.